Each of the 8 T cell receptor beta chains below was sequenced from the same sample in a study of identical twins. TCRdb independently ran MiXCR on the 5' RACE reads; one entry per CDR3 protein. The table has about 660,000 distinct CDR3 sequences, 8.5% to 9% seen once. This same sample was also part of a study on yellow fever vaccine responses in identical twins.

Sequences were obtained from PBMCs. The receptors were gathered from a woman aged 18-29 years in good health.

This clonotype has just a few counts. The rearrangement uses TRBV10-3 and TRBJ2-1, with D perhaps TRBD1 or TRBD2 (6 bases each). The CDR3 is 18 residues long. The V gene's germline CDR1 is ENHRY and CDR2 SYGVKD. V dropped 3 bases and J dropped 10 bases, with 28 bases sitting between them. The CDR3 nucleotides read TGTGCCATCAGTGACCCCGGGGGAGGAGGGAGGCCCACAGGGGAGCAGTTCTTC. This translates into CAISDPGGGGRPTGEQFF.

This clonotype came up a few times. CDR3 nucleotides: TGTGCCAGCAGCCAAGTAGGCGGGCAAAGCTCCTACGAGCAGTACTTC. This encodes CASSQVGGQSSYEQYF. This rearrangement joins TRBV14 to TRBJ2-7, with D perhaps matching TRBD2 (5 bases). The CDR3 is 16 amino acids. V was pared by 1 base and J by 0 bases, with 13 bases between. CDR1 is SGHDN, CDR2 FVKESK, per germline.

This clonotype was found a few times. The CDR3 loop is CASNSRVNSPLHF. For the CDR3, the DNA is TGTGCCAGCAACTCTAGGGTGAATTCACCCCTCCACTTT. V gene TRBV2 combines with J gene TRBJ1-6; D call uncertain. Trimming left V 7 bases short and J 7 bases short, with 11 bases between. The CDR3 covers 13 residues. CDR1 is SNHLY and CDR2 is FYNNEI in the germline V gene.

A few counts support this clonotype. The chain employs TRBV7-9 and TRBJ2-7; 9 bases align to TRBD1. Germline V gene lookup returns CDR1 SEHNR and CDR2 FQNEAQ (reference sequence). Germline trimming cut 4 bases from V and 1 base from J; bases unmatched to any gene: 5. The CDR3 runs to 15 residues. This CDR3 reads CASSSGTGTSYEQYF. Here the CDR3 DNA reads TGTGCCAGCAGCTCAGGGACAGGGACTTCCTACGAGCAGTACTTC.

This clonotype was counted a few times. This chain links TRBV7-9 with TRBJ1-1; the D is unclear. V gave up 3 bases and J gave up 10 bases, with 12 bases separating them. Germline V gives CDR1 SEHNR, CDR2 FQNEAQ (reference sequence). The CDR3 sequence is 12 residues long. Here the CDR3 reads CASSLVTGVAFF. CDR3 DNA sequence: TGTGCCAGCAGCTTGGTTACGGGTGTAGCTTTCTTT.

This clonotype has only a few counts. This chain links TRBV27 with TRBJ2-3; 7 nucleotides agree with TRBD2. Germline CDR1 MNHEY, CDR2 SMNVEV (reference sequence). This CDR3 is 17 amino acids long. With 1 base clipped from V and 0 bases from J, the junction kept 7 bases outside the gene matches. CDR3 protein: CASSLLLAELSTDTQYF. The CDR3 DNA reads TGTGCCAGCAGTTTATTGCTAGCGGAGCTCAGCACAGATACGCAGTATTTT.

CDR3 loop: CSASGGRAYEQYF. Here the CDR3 DNA reads TGCAGTGCTAGTGGGGGAAGGGCATACGAGCAGTACTTC. This chain connects TRBV20-1 to TRBJ2-7; possibly TRBD1 or TRBD2 for D (5 bases each). The V and J ends lost 3 bases and 4 bases respectively, with 13 bases between them. Germline loops: CDR1 DFQATT, CDR2 SNEGSKA (reference sequence). This CDR3 is built from 13 residues.

The chain joins TRBV12-3 or TRBV12-4 to TRBJ1-2, with a weak D call TRBD1 (5 bases). This CDR3 region has 13 residues. The V end lost 5 bases, the J end lost 4 bases, and 11 bases lay between the germline ends. The CDR3 loop is CASSHGGGYGYTF. The CDR3 coding sequence is TGTGCCAGCAGTCACGGGGGGGGCTATGGCTACACCTTC.